These 2 T cell receptor beta chains came from one sample sequenced in a study of CD8+CD57+ T cells in acquired aplastic anemia. CDR3 and TCR beta VDJ profiling relied on a genomic DNA template. TCRdb itself ran the reads through MiXCR, one entry per CDR3 protein. In the table there are 350,000 to 450,000 distinct CDR3 sequences, just under 70% of which are singletons. Sequenced material: sorted CD4+, CD8+, or CD8+CD57+ T cells (not recorded which) from PBMCs. Receptors were obtained from a human donor in good health, serving as a control.

V gene TRBV20-1 combines with J gene TRBJ1-1; perhaps TRBD1 as D (5 bases). Trimming took 3 bases from V and 9 from J, leaving 17 bases between them. Germline V gives CDR1 DFQATT, CDR2 SNEGSKA (reference sequence). The length of the CDR3 is 13 residues. As DNA, the CDR3 is TGCAGTGCTAGGGGGCAGCGGGAGGGGCAAGCTTTCTTT. It specifies CSARGQREGQAFF.

The chain employs TRBV25-1 and TRBJ2-1; 7 bases fit TRBD2. The J call may be mistaken, given a closer DNA end match to TRBJ2-7. Per the germline V gene, CDR1 is MGHDK and CDR2 is SYGVNS. CDR3 length: 15 residues. In DNA form, the CDR3 reads TGTGCCAGCAGCTTGGGGTTGGGGGGGAACTACGAGCAGTACTTC. It translates to CASSLGLGGNYEQYF.